The subject of this entry is one TCR beta chain. Its antigen remains unknown. This CDR3 has 13 residues. Germline V lookup: CDR1 SGHAT, CDR2 FQDESV (reference sequence). Trimming left V 0 bases short and J 4 bases short, with 6 bases between. From the 5' RACE reads, TCRdb called clonotypes with MiXCR, one entry per CDR3 protein. The sample carries around 89,000 distinct CDR3 sequences, approximately 12% recorded once. The record originates from a study of spatial heterogeneity in lung cancer. Study-level findings and limits: The appearance of ubiquitous expanded tumor TCRs in blood was greater at resection than follow-up.

Time point defined: sample taken at primary tumor resection. The material sequenced was PBMCs, taken at surgery. This receptor was taken from a male donor with early-stage non-small cell lung cancer. The J gene is TRBJ1-1, the V gene TRBV11-1, with D uncertain. The CDR3 loop reads CASSLAGVTEAFF. The CDR3 coding sequence is TGTGCCAGCAGCTTAGCTGGGGTCACTGAAGCTTTCTTT.